The 27 T cell receptor beta chains listed next were all sequenced from one sample in a study of blood T cell repertoires in COVID-19 (dated by TCRdb to the early 2020s). Library preparation was by the immunoSEQ multiplex PCR assay. The clones in this table, taken by TCRdb from immuneACCESS, are in-frame only. Not every clone is retained; where verified, under half of the shortfall comes from an unresolved V gene, and the cause of the rest is unknown. Present in this sample are fewer than 250,000 clones, about 82% of which were seen just once. Of the sample, 2% to 2.5% is held by the ten largest clones. The sample consisted of PBMCs or T cells enriched from blood (not recorded which). The receptors here all came from a woman aged 50 to 65 who had recovered from COVID-19.

The J gene is TRBJ2-7, the V gene TRBV4-1, with 7 bases aligning to TRBD1. The CDR3 spans 15 residues. Germline CDR1 reads MGHRA; CDR2 reads YSYEKL. V trimming: 3 bases; J trimming: 0 bases; junction bases outside the gene matches: 5. CDR3 amino acids: CASSQSTGSSYEQYF. CDR3 coding DNA: TGCGCCAGCAGCCAGTCGACAGGGAGCTCCTACGAGCAGTACTTC.

This clone was recorded only once. The chain joins TRBV20-1 to TRBJ1-4; D is unclear. This CDR3 is 12 amino acids long. In germline, CDR1 is DFQATT, CDR2 SNEGSKA (reference sequence). Trimming removed 3 bases at V and 6 bases at J, with 8 bases between. As DNA, the CDR3 is TGCAGTGCTAGTAGTGGCCATGAAAAACTGTTTTTT. Encoded protein: CSASSGHEKLFF.

A word on this clone: One end of the junction fails to match germline, which may point to a read error. The chain couples TRBV7-7 to TRBJ2-5; TRBD2 matches 9 bases. The length of the CDR3 is 15 residues. Germline CDR1 SSHAT, CDR2 FNYEAQ (reference sequence). Here the CDR3 reads CASSLGSGGQETQYF. As DNA, the CDR3 is TGTGCTAGCAGCTTAGGTAGCGGGGGTCAAGAGACCCAGTACTTC.

The chain couples TRBV5-4 to TRBJ2-5, with D possibly matching TRBD1 (5 bases). From germline, CDR1 is SGHNT and CDR2 YYREEE (reference sequence). CDR3 length: 13 amino acids. The V gene lost 4 bases and the J gene lost 3 bases, with 10 bases spanning the gap. The CDR3 region is CASSNDREETQYF. Here the CDR3 DNA reads TGTGCCAGCAGCAACGACAGAGAAGAGACCCAGTACTTC.

The V gene is TRBV9, the J gene TRBJ2-1, with 9 positions matching TRBD2. Trimming at V came to 4 bases and at J to 0 bases, leaving 8 bases not matched to a gene. CDR3 size: 17 residues. Per germline, CDR1 SGDLS and CDR2 YYNGEE. The CDR3 DNA reads TGTGCCAGCAGCCCGAAGACTAGCGGTAGCTCCTACAATGAGCAGTTCTTC. Amino acid sequence: CASSPKTSGSSYNEQFF.

This clone has only a few counts. CDR3 sequence (DNA): TGTGCCAGCAGTGAAGCGGCACCTGAAGCTTTCTTT. Amino acid sequence: CASSEAAPEAFF. The V call is TRBV2, the J call TRBJ1-1; unclear D gene. The germline V gene encodes CDR1 SNHLY and CDR2 FYNNEI. This CDR3 is built from 12 residues. With 0 bases removed from V and 6 bases from J, the gap between germline ends came to 5 bases.

The V and J genes are TRBV28 and TRBJ2-7, with 9 positions matching TRBD2. Trimming removed 6 bases from V and 2 bases from J; junction bases left unmatched: 11. The CDR3 totals 16 residues. Germline V gives CDR1 MDHEN, CDR2 SYDVKM. The CDR3 DNA sequence: TGTGCCAGCAGCTCAATGCCGGCTAGCGGGACCTACGAGCAGTACTTC. Translation gives CASSSMPASGTYEQYF.

The chain couples TRBV9 to TRBJ2-7; maybe TRBD2 (6 bases). V lost 3 bases and J lost 0, with 13 bases in between. The CDR3 is made up of 15 amino acids. The germline V gene encodes CDR1 SGDLS and CDR2 YYNGEE. CDR3: CASSGGLIGSYEQYF. The DNA for the CDR3 is TGTGCCAGCAGCGGGGGACTTATAGGCTCCTACGAGCAGTACTTC.

The chain couples TRBV6-2 or TRBV6-3 to TRBJ2-2; 9 bases align to TRBD2. This CDR3 comprises 18 residues. The germline V gene has CDR1 MNHEY and CDR2 SVGEGT. Trimming took 2 bases from V and 4 from J; bases not matched to a gene: 11. CDR3 DNA sequence: TGTGCCAGCAGTTACGGGCAATTTTGGCGGGAGGGCACCGGGGAGCTGTTTTTT. It is translated as CASSYGQFWREGTGELFF.

The rearrangement uses TRBV5-1 and TRBJ2-1; 9 positions agree with TRBD1. V lost 0 bases, J lost 14 bases, and 6 bases stayed unmatched. CDR3 length: 13 residues. The germline V gene encodes CDR1 SGHRS and CDR2 YFSETQ. CDR3 DNA: TGCGCCAGCAGCTTGGATTCCCGGGACAGGGAGTTCTTC. Translation gives CASSLDSRDREFF.

The rearrangement links TRBV4-1 to TRBJ1-5; D is ambiguous. The CDR3 runs to 15 residues. The V end lost 1 base, the J end lost 4 bases, and 11 bases lay between the germline ends. Germline V gene sequence: CDR1 MGHRA, CDR2 YSYEKL. In DNA form, the CDR3 reads TGCGCCAGCAGCCAAGTTGCGGCAGAAAATCAGCCCCAGCATTTT. It codes for CASSQVAAENQPQHF.

V is TRBV2 and J is TRBJ2-7; no reliable D call. Per the germline V gene, CDR1 is SNHLY and CDR2 is FYNNEI. V lost 5 bases and J lost 8, with 10 bases in between. This CDR3 spans 11 amino acids. CDR3 region: CASSIQLKQYF. As DNA, the CDR3 is TGTGCCAGCAGTATCCAGTTAAAGCAGTACTTC.

The gene calls are TRBV27 and TRBJ1-6; D is undetermined. Per the germline V gene, CDR1 is MNHEY and CDR2 is SMNVEV (reference sequence). The V and J ends lost 3 bases and 10 bases respectively, with 31 bases between them. CDR3 length equals 20 residues. In DNA, the CDR3 is TGTGCCAGCAGTTTTGAGGCGGGGAGTTTTTCGCCCGCTCAGAGCTCACCCCTCCACTTT. This translates into CASSFEAGSFSPAQSSPLHF.

The V call is TRBV29-1, the J call TRBJ1-5; unclear D gene. Trimming stripped 0 bases from V and 6 bases from J, with 9 bases between. The CDR3 is 13 residues long. From germline, CDR1 is SQVTM and CDR2 ANQGSEA. The CDR3, as DNA: TGCAGCGTTGAAGAGAGGGCCGGTCAGCCCCAGCATTTT. It encodes CSVEERAGQPQHF. The full variable domain, in which reference TRBV29-1 and TRBJ1-5 provide the parts outside the CDR3, is SAVISQKPSRDICQRGTSLTIQCQVDSQVTMMFWYRQQPGQSLTLIATANQGSEATYESGFVIDKFPISRPNLTFSTLTVSNMSPEDSSIYLCSVEERAGQPQHFGDGTRLSIL.

This clone was detected many times. V gene TRBV7-3 combines with J gene TRBJ2-7; perhaps TRBD2 as D (5 bases). Germline assignment: CDR1 SGHTA and CDR2 FQGTGA. CDR3 length equals 14 residues. The V and J ends lost 5 bases and 0 bases respectively, with 11 bases between them. The DNA of the CDR3 is TGTGCCAGCAGCCGGGAAGGGAACTCCTACGAGCAGTACTTC. It specifies CASSREGNSYEQYF. Variable domain in full (rest from reference TRBV7-3 and TRBJ2-7): GAGVSQTPSNKVTEKGKYVELRCDPISGHTALYWYRQSLGQGPEFLIYFQGTGAADDSGLPNDRFFAVRPEGSVSTLKIQRTERGDSAVYLCASSREGNSYEQYFGPGTRLTVT.

V gene TRBV5-4 combines with J gene TRBJ1-2, with 7 bases lining up with TRBD1. The CDR3 totals 15 residues. V lost 9 bases, J lost 4 bases, and 15 bases stayed unmatched. Germline V CDR1 and CDR2: SGHNT, YYREEE (reference sequence). CDR3 region: CATYPGRGQIYGYTF. In nucleotides, the CDR3 is TGTGCCACCTATCCCGGGAGGGGGCAGATCTATGGCTACACCTTC.

The V call is TRBV5-1, the J call TRBJ2-1; D possibly corresponds to TRBD2 (5 bases). Germline V gives CDR1 SGHRS, CDR2 YFSETQ. The CDR3 has 12 amino acids. V lost 8 bases and J 6 bases, leaving 12 bases between the germline ends. CDR3 loop: CASRTGPNEQFF. The CDR3 region has the DNA TGCGCCAGTCGGACTGGACCCAATGAGCAGTTCTTC.

This chain connects TRBV2 to TRBJ2-1; TRBD2 is a possible D gene (5 bases). Trimming shortened V by 8 bases and J by 10 bases, and 9 bases separated the two germline ends. This CDR3 has 10 residues. The V gene's germline CDR1 is SNHLY and CDR2 FYNNEI. The CDR3 is CASPPGEQFF. The CDR3 DNA is TGTGCCAGCCCCCCGGGGGAGCAGTTCTTC. Supplemented by reference TRBV2 and TRBJ2-1, the full variable domain reads EPEVTQTPSHQVTQMGQEVILRCVPISNHLYFYWYRQILGQKVEFLVSFYNNEISEKSEIFDDQFSVERPDGSNFTLKIRSTKLEDSAMYFCASPPGEQFFGPGTRLTVL.

This clone was seen more than once but under ten times. The V and J genes are TRBV11-2 and TRBJ2-7; TRBD1 might be the D (6 bases). This CDR3 contains 14 residues. Germline V gives CDR1 SGHAT, CDR2 FQNNGV. V was shortened by 2 bases and J by 4 bases, with 12 bases between the two germline ends. The DNA for the CDR3 is TGTGCCAGCAGCTTAACAACAGGGAGATACGAGCAGTACTTC. Amino acid sequence: CASSLTTGRYEQYF.

This clone is a singleton in its sample. The chain uses TRBV4-1 and TRBJ2-3; D gene uncertain. Deletions cut 3 bases from V and 3 bases from J, with 10 bases between. Per the germline V gene, CDR1 is MGHRA and CDR2 is YSYEKL. The CDR3 sequence is 14 residues long. The CDR3 DNA is TGCGCCAGCAGCCAGGGCCGGTTTACAGATACGCAGTATTTT. It is translated as CASSQGRFTDTQYF.

This clone was observed a handful of times. The chain has TRBV10-2 and TRBJ2-2, with a tentative D call TRBD1 (6 bases). The length of the CDR3 is 14 residues. V was cut by 6 bases and J by 3 bases, with 11 bases left in between. CDR1 WSHSY and CDR2 SAAADI come from the germline V gene. The CDR3 DNA follows: TGCGCCAGCAGGACCGGGACACACACCGGGGAGCTGTTTTTT. Residues: CASRTGTHTGELFF.

The rearrangement joins TRBV12-5 to TRBJ1-2, with D maybe TRBD1 (6 bases). The CDR3 extends over 14 amino acids. Deletions cut 3 bases from V and 4 bases from J, with 12 bases between. Per the germline V gene, CDR1 is LGHNT and CDR2 is FRNRAP. The chain's CDR3 is CASGFSGVSYGYTF. Written as DNA, the CDR3 is TGTGCTAGTGGTTTCTCAGGGGTGAGCTATGGCTACACCTTC.

This chain connects TRBV5-4 to TRBJ1-6, with a possible D match to TRBD1 (6 bases). This CDR3 region has 13 residues. Germline V lookup: CDR1 SGHNT, CDR2 YYREEE (reference sequence). The ends were cut back, 5 bases at V and 7 bases at J, with 10 bases in the middle. The CDR3 bases are TGTGCCAGCAGTAACAGGGAGAATTCACCCCTCCACTTT. Its protein product is CASSNRENSPLHF.

Here the CDR3 reads CASSPFQETQYF. In DNA form, the CDR3 reads TGTGCCAGCAGCCCATTCCAAGAGACCCAGTACTTC. The chain uses TRBV13 and TRBJ2-5; no firm D call. V lost 5 bases to trimming and J lost 1 base, with 5 bases between them. Germline V gene data show CDR1 as PRHDT and CDR2 as FYEKMQ (reference sequence). The CDR3 has 12 amino acids.

This chain uses TRBV5-1 with TRBJ2-7, with a tentative D call TRBD2 (6 bases). The CDR3 totals 13 residues. V dropped 4 bases and J dropped 4 bases, with 12 bases sitting between them. Germline V gene sequence: CDR1 SGHRS, CDR2 YFSETQ. This chain's CDR3 is CASSPGGGYEQYF. Written as DNA, the CDR3 is TGCGCCAGCAGCCCCGGCGGAGGGTACGAGCAGTACTTC. The full variable domain, in which reference TRBV5-1 and TRBJ2-7 provide the parts outside the CDR3, is KAGVTQTPRYLIKTRGQQVTLSCSPISGHRSVSWYQQTPGQGLQFLFEYFSETQRNKGNFPGRFSGRQFSNSRSEMNVSTLELGDSALYLCASSPGGGYEQYFGPGTRLTVT.

The rearrangement links TRBV20-1 to TRBJ1-6; the D gene is possibly TRBD1 (5 bases). The CDR3 contains 13 residues. The germline V gene encodes CDR1 DFQATT and CDR2 SNEGSKA (reference sequence). Trimming took 3 bases from V and 8 from J, leaving 11 bases between them. The CDR3 DNA sequence: TGCAGTGCTAGTCAGGCGGGGGATTCACCCCTCCACTTT. This gives the protein CSASQAGDSPLHF.

This chain uses TRBV7-9 with TRBJ1-1; D uncertain. This CDR3 is built from 12 residues. Germline CDR1 is SEHNR and CDR2 is FQNEAQ (reference sequence). The V end lost 5 bases, the J end lost 3 bases, and 7 bases lay between the germline ends. CDR3 DNA sequence: TGTGCCAGCAGCCTAACGTACACTGAAGCTTTCTTT. Encoded protein: CASSLTYTEAFF. Combining the CDR3 with reference TRBV7-9 and TRBJ1-1 gives the whole variable domain DTGVSQNPRHKITKRGQNVTFRCDPISEHNRLYWYRQTLGQGPEFLTYFQNEAQLEKSRLLSDRFSAERPKGSFSTLEIQRTEQGDSAMYLCASSLTYTEAFFGQGTRLTVV.